These 18 T cell receptor beta chains came from one sample sequenced in a study of T cell responses to AZD1222 COVID-19 vaccine. The protocol was immunoSEQ multiplex PCR, while the TCRdb copy is restricted to in-frame clones and leaves out a portion. Of some 130,000 clones listed, around 90% are singletons. The starting material was peripheral blood, obtained on day 0 of AZD1222 vaccination. These TCRs come from an adult in good health.

V gene TRBV10-3 combines with J gene TRBJ1-6; D not certain. The CDR3 loop spans 17 amino acids. Germline CDR1 ENHRY, CDR2 SYGVKD. V shed 4 bases and J shed 6 bases, with 19 bases lying between them. The CDR3 sequence: CAISVTAMMGSNSPLHF. The CDR3 coding sequence is TGTGCCATCAGTGTAACGGCGATGATGGGGAGTAATTCACCCCTCCACTTT.

The chain combines TRBV6-5 with TRBJ1-1; the D is unclear. V lost 5 bases and J lost 4, with 14 bases in between. Germline CDR1 is MNHEY and CDR2 is SVGAGI. The CDR3 is 14 residues long. CDR3 nucleotide sequence: TGTGCCAGCAGTCTAGACGGAGGGCGCACTGAAGCTTTCTTT. It is translated as CASSLDGGRTEAFF.

This clone is a singleton in its sample. The CDR3 loop is CASSRGAATSNQPQHF. CDR3 DNA: TGTGCCAGCAGTCGGGGGGCAGCCACCAGCAATCAGCCCCAGCATTTT. The chain couples TRBV28 to TRBJ1-5, with D possibly matching TRBD1 (6 bases). Germline CDR1 MDHEN, CDR2 SYDVKM. The CDR3 loop spans 16 amino acids. V lost 5 bases to trimming and J lost 1 base, with 15 bases between them.

The J gene is TRBJ2-5, the V gene TRBV4-2; 15 nucleotides match TRBD2. This CDR3 is built from 19 residues. The V gene end was trimmed by 0 bases and the J gene end by 5 bases; junction bases not matched to a gene: 10. The germline V gene encodes CDR1 LGHNA and CDR2 YNFKEQ. CDR3 in amino acids: CASSQEGLAGGPIEETQYF. The CDR3 nucleotides are TGTGCCAGCAGCCAAGAAGGACTAGCGGGAGGGCCGATAGAGGAGACCCAGTACTTC.

A single count supports this clone. The rearrangement joins TRBV6-6 to TRBJ1-2; 7 nucleotides align to TRBD1. Germline CDR1 is MNHNY and CDR2 is SVGAGI (reference sequence). The length of the CDR3 is 15 residues. The V and J ends lost 7 bases and 3 bases, in that order; junction bases with no gene match: 11. The CDR3 DNA follows: TGTGCCAGCAAATCAGGGGGGGACGGACACTATGGCTACACCTTC. As protein: CASKSGGDGHYGYTF.

CDR3 residues: CASSTLRPGQGSTEAFF. CDR3 coding DNA: TGTGCCAGTAGCACGCTACGCCCGGGACAGGGCTCCACTGAAGCTTTCTTT. This chain connects TRBV19 to TRBJ1-1, with TRBD1 matching 9 bases. With 6 bases clipped from V and 4 bases from J, the junction kept 15 bases outside the gene matches. Germline CDR1 reads LNHDA; CDR2 reads SQIVND (reference sequence). The CDR3 runs 17 residues.

This clone was observed once. The chain couples TRBV7-8 to TRBJ1-1, with a possible D match to TRBD1 (5 bases). The germline CDR1 and CDR2 sequences are SGHVS and FQNEAQ. This CDR3 has 13 amino acids. V was clipped by 5 bases and J by 5 bases, with 12 bases between them. The DNA of the CDR3 is TGTGCCAGCAGCGCAGCCAGGGATACTGAAGCTTTCTTT. Translation gives CASSAARDTEAFF.

The CDR3 sequence is CASSLGQGAISTEAFF. DNA for the CDR3: TGTGCCAGCAGTTTAGGGCAGGGGGCGATTTCTACTGAAGCTTTCTTT. The J gene is TRBJ1-1, the V gene TRBV28; the match to TRBD1 covers 8 bases. The V gene's germline CDR1 is MDHEN and CDR2 SYDVKM. CDR3 size: 16 residues. Trimming at V came to 2 bases and at J to 5 bases, leaving 10 bases not matched to a gene.

This chain joins TRBV4-2 and TRBJ2-3; 8 bases are shared with TRBD2. CDR1 and CDR2 from the germline V gene are LGHNA and YNFKEQ. V lost 6 bases, J lost 4 bases, and 9 bases stayed unmatched. This CDR3 has 15 amino acids. The CDR3 loop is CASSLISGGPDTQYF. As DNA, the CDR3 is TGTGCCAGCAGTCTAATATCGGGGGGGCCAGATACGCAGTATTTT.

The chain couples TRBV4-3 to TRBJ2-1; 7 bases fit TRBD2. With V trimmed by 0 bases and J by 3 bases, 8 bases remained unmatched. The CDR3 spans 17 residues. The germline V gene encodes CDR1 LGHNA and CDR2 YSLEER. CDR3 in DNA: TGCGCCAGCAGCCAAGATTTGGGGGGGTCACACTACAATGAGCAGTTCTTC. It is translated as CASSQDLGGSHYNEQFF.

The chain joins TRBV28 to TRBJ2-5; 8 nucleotides agree with TRBD1. The CDR3 runs 14 residues. The V gene's germline CDR1 is MDHEN and CDR2 SYDVKM. Trimming took 5 bases from V and 2 from J; bases not matched to a gene: 4. CDR3 coding DNA: TGTGCCAGCAGTCCCGACAGGGGTCAAGAGACCCAGTACTTC. It encodes CASSPDRGQETQYF.

V gene TRBV11-2 combines with J gene TRBJ1-4; D remains unclear. Germline CDR1 and CDR2: SGHAT and FQNNGV. There are 13 residues in the CDR3. The germline V and J ends were trimmed by 0 bases and 7 bases, with 6 bases remaining between them. The CDR3 DNA follows: TGTGCCAGCAGCTTAGACCGAGCTGAAAAACTGTTTTTT. Encoded protein: CASSLDRAEKLFF.

In this sample, this clone turned up once. The chain is built from TRBV2 and TRBJ1-6; no definite D call. The CDR3 contains 15 residues. Trimming took off 7 bases at V and 9 bases at J, with 19 bases between the two ends. Germline loops: CDR1 SNHLY, CDR2 FYNNEI. CDR3 bases: TGTGCCAGCACCCTCGACGGGATTATGGGTTCACCCCTCCACTTT. This gives the protein CASTLDGIMGSPLHF.

The genes are TRBV2 and TRBJ2-7; 8 bases line up with TRBD1. V dropped 6 bases and J dropped 3; count of bases not matched to a gene: 4. This CDR3 region has 13 residues. CDR1 and CDR2 (germline): SNHLY, FYNNEI. For the CDR3, the DNA is TGTGCCAGCAGGACAGGGGAAGGCTACGAGCAGTACTTC. It yields the protein CASRTGEGYEQYF.

The V and J genes are TRBV6-2 or TRBV6-3 and TRBJ1-1; no definite D call. Trimming shortened V by 2 bases and J by 4 bases, and 8 bases separated the two germline ends. CDR3 length: 13 amino acids. Looked up from germline, CDR1 is MNHEY and CDR2 is SVGEGT. In DNA, the CDR3 is TGTGCCAGCAGTTACCCAGACGGCACTGAAGCTTTCTTT. Encoded protein: CASSYPDGTEAFF.

CDR3: CASSFQEPTDTQYF. CDR3 sequence (DNA): TGTGCCAGCAGTTTTCAGGAACCCACAGATACGCAGTATTTT. The chain has TRBV27 and TRBJ2-3; D unresolved. The CDR3 is 14 residues long. V lost 3 bases to trimming and J lost 2 bases, with 9 bases between them. The germline V gene encodes CDR1 MNHEY and CDR2 SMNVEV (reference sequence).

V and J are TRBV30 and TRBJ1-6; perhaps TRBD1 as D (6 bases). The V gene's germline CDR1 is GTSNPN and CDR2 SVGIG (reference sequence). V lost 1 base and J 7 bases, leaving 14 bases between the germline ends. CDR3 length: 15 amino acids. The CDR3 sequence: CAWSDRAGANSPLHF. DNA for the CDR3: TGTGCCTGGAGTGATCGGGCAGGGGCCAATTCACCCCTCCACTTT. The full variable domain, rest sourced from reference TRBV30 and TRBJ1-6, is SQTIHQWPATLVQPVGSPLSLECTVEGTSNPNLYWYRQAAGRGLQLLFYSVGIGQISSEVPQNLSASRPQDRQFILSSKKLLLSDSGFYLCAWSDRAGANSPLHFGNGTRLTVT.

The chain uses TRBV19 and TRBJ2-1, with TRBD2 as a possible D gene (6 bases). This CDR3 comprises 12 residues. Trimming pared 2 bases from V and 14 bases from J, leaving 13 bases between. Germline CDR1 is LNHDA and CDR2 is SQIVND (reference sequence). The CDR3 loop reads CASSINRDLKFF. The CDR3 DNA is TGTGCCAGTAGTATAAACCGGGACTTAAAGTTCTTC.